Listed below are T cell receptor beta chains from one sample, sequenced in a study of blood T cell repertoires in COVID-19. Libraries were prepared by immunoSEQ multiplex PCR; TCRdb keeps only in-frame clonotypes and omits some of them. This sample has under 250,000 clones, with approximately 82% found just once. Sequenced input: peripheral blood. These receptors were obtained from a woman aged 18-29 years with acute or convalescent COVID-19. The CDR3 runs from the conserved cysteine through the conserved F or W. The D gene is left open where the match is weak. Clone size, where shown, is once, few, many, or a class for clones that have expanded.

D,size,J,V,CDR3,DNA
.,.,TRBJ2-2,TRBV6-2/TRBV6-3,CASSAQERNTGELFF,TGTGCCAGCAGCGCGCAAGAGCGGAACACCGGGGAGCTGTTTTTT
.,.,TRBJ1-4,TRBV2,CASSGQGLATNEKLFF,TGTGCCAGCAGTGGTCAGGGGCTCGCAACTAATGAAAAACTGTTTTTT
.,.,TRBJ1-2,TRBV5-1,CASSLGVGGYGYTF,TGCGCCAGCAGCTTGGGGGTAGGCGGCTATGGCTACACCTTC
TRBD1,.,TRBJ1-2,TRBV18,CASSPTGSYGYTF,TGTGCCAGCTCACCGACAGGGAGCTATGGCTACACCTTC
TRBD2,.,TRBJ2-3,TRBV18,CASSPPEAGVSPTRTDTQYF,TGTGCCAGCTCACCACCGGAGGCGGGAGTCTCACCGACACGCACAGATACGCAGTATTTT
TRBD1,.,TRBJ1-5,TRBV6-1,CASSEGTGGSNQPQHF,TGTGCCAGCAGTGAGGGGACAGGGGGGAGCAATCAGCCCCAGCATTTT
.,.,TRBJ1-1,TRBV11-2,CASSLVYGLNTEAFF,TGTGCCAGCAGCTTAGTCTACGGGTTAAACACTGAAGCTTTCTTT
.,.,TRBJ2-3,TRBV13,CASSLAGADTQYF,TGTGCCAGCAGCTTAGCGGGAGCAGATACGCAGTATTTT
TRBD1,.,TRBJ1-2,TRBV11-2,CASSFDRGYGYTF,TGTGCCAGCAGCTTCGACAGGGGTTATGGCTACACCTTC
.,.,TRBJ2-5,TRBV13,CASSPPLAEQETQYF,TGTGCCAGCAGCCCACCGTTGGCAGAACAAGAGACCCAGTACTTC
.,.,TRBJ1-5,TRBV6-2/TRBV6-3,CASSYGGVNQPQHF,TGTGCCAGCAGTTACGGGGGCGTCAATCAGCCCCAGCATTTT
TRBD2,.,TRBJ2-7,TRBV30,CATRSGGLGYEQYF,TGTGCCACCCGAAGCGGGGGACTGGGATACGAGCAGTACTTC
TRBD1,.,TRBJ1-4,TRBV7-2,CASSARQGTEKLFF,TGTGCCAGCAGCGCTAGACAGGGTACTGAAAAACTGTTTTTT
TRBD2,.,TRBJ2-6,TRBV4-2,CASSQLAATGANVLTF,TGTGCCAGCAGCCAACTAGCGGCTACTGGGGCCAACGTCCTGACTTTC
TRBD1,.,TRBJ1-1,TRBV28,CASRLGTGEWNGVNTEAFF,TGTGCCAGCAGGCTAGGGACAGGGGAGTGGAATGGGGTGAACACTGAAGCTTTCTTT
TRBD2,.,TRBJ2-7,TRBV6-2/TRBV6-3,CASSYPGASGRYEQYF,TGTGCCAGCAGTTACCCGGGCGCTAGCGGGAGGTACGAGCAGTACTTC
.,once,TRBJ1-4,TRBV6-5,CASSRQGFSNEKLFF,TGTGCCAGCAGCCGCCAGGGTTTCTCTAATGAAAAACTGTTTTTT
.,.,TRBJ1-2,TRBV29-1,CSVGMLLPYGYTF,TGCAGCGTTGGTATGTTACTCCCCTATGGCTACACCTTC
TRBD1,.,TRBJ2-3,TRBV7-3,CASSLTGGRTDTQYF,TGTGCCAGCAGCTTAACAGGGGGCCGCACAGATACGCAGTATTTT
TRBD1,.,TRBJ1-1,TRBV27,CASSLPDRVLAFF,TGTGCCAGCAGTTTACCGGACAGGGTGCTTGCTTTCTTT
TRBD1,.,TRBJ2-5,TRBV27,CASSLSPGQGFETQYF,TGTGCCAGCAGTTTAAGCCCGGGACAGGGGTTTGAGACCCAGTACTTC
TRBD2,.,TRBJ2-1,TRBV28,CASSSPLAGAYNEQFF,TGTGCCAGCAGTTCCCCACTAGCGGGAGCCTACAATGAGCAGTTCTTC
TRBD2,.,TRBJ2-5,TRBV12-3/TRBV12-4,CAPRLAGETQYF,TGTGCCCCCAGACTAGCGGGAGAGACCCAGTACTTC